This T cell receptor beta chain was captured by sequencing in a study of blood T cell repertoires in COVID-19. TCRdb's copy holds only in-frame clones and misses some; the assay was immunoSEQ multiplex PCR. This sample has tens of thousands of clones, with over 80% found just once. The V gene end was trimmed by 5 bases and the J gene end by 6 bases; junction bases not matched to a gene: 11. The CDR3 is 16 amino acids. The germline V gene has CDR1 SNHLY and CDR2 FYNNEI. The TCR was taken from a woman of 80 years or more with active or convalescent COVID-19. The J gene is TRBJ1-5, the V gene TRBV2; 9 bases are shared with TRBD1. Sequencing was carried out using peripheral blood. The CDR3 here is CASSNAGQGFTQPQHF. DNA of the CDR3: TGTGCCAGCAGTAACGCCGGACAGGGGTTTACTCAGCCCCAGCATTTT.